This TCR beta chain was documented in a study of vaccination effects on CD4 cells after COVID-19. V lost 0 bases to trimming and J lost 2 bases, with 9 bases between them. Germline V gene data show CDR1 as SGHRS and CDR2 as YFSETQ. The CDR3 spans 14 residues. Repertoires were generated with immunoSEQ multiplex PCR, while TCRdb's copy carries only in-frame clones and drops some. The repertoire holds approximately 61,000 clones, with around three quarters as singletons. Sequencing in the ViraFEST assay came after antigen-specific CD4+ T cells had been expanded with viral peptide pools, which were used to stimulate PBMC. At the end of 10 days of culture, CD4+ T cells were isolated. Either the mRNA-1273 or the BNT162b2 vaccine was given to participants as two doses. Previously uninfected by SARS-CoV-2, the vaccine recipients also showed negative nucleocapsid antibodies. At days 3 and 7, half of the medium was exchanged for IL-2 medium.

Notes on this clone: Its specificity is unknown.

This chain links TRBV5-1 with TRBJ2-7; D unresolved. This sample comprised CD4+ T cells from PBMCs cultured with HCoV-229E spike peptides, obtained after COVID-19 vaccination. The sequence derives from a human donor who received a COVID-19 vaccine. CDR3 amino acids: CASSLVPGPYEQYV. CDR3 bases: TGCGCCAGCAGCTTGGTCCCAGGTCCCTACGAGCAGTACGTC.